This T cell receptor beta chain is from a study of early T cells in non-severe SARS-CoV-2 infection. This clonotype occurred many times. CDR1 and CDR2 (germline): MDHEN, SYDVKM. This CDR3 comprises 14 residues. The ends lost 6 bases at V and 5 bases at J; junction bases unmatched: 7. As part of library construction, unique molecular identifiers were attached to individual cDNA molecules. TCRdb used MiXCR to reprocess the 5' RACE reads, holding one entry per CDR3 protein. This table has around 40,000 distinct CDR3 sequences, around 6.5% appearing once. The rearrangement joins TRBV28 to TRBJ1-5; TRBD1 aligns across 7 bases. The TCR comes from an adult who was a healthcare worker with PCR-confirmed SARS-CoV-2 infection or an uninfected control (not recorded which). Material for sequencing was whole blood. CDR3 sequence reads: CASRPGQNYQPQHF. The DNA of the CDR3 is TGTGCCAGCAGACCGGGACAGAACTATCAGCCCCAGCATTTT.